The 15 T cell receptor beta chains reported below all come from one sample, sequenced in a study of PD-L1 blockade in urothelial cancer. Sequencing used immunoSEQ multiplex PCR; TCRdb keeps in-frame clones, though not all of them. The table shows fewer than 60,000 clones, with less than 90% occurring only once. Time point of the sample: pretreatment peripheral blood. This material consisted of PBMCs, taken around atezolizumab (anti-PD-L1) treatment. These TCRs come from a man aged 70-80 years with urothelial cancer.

The CDR3 region is CASSLNGKNIQYF. DNA for the CDR3: TGCGCCAGCAGCTTGAACGGGAAAAACATTCAGTACTTC. The V call is TRBV5-1, the J call TRBJ2-4, with D unclear. The germline V and J ends were trimmed by 1 base and 4 bases, with 6 bases remaining between them. The CDR3 covers 13 residues. The germline CDR1 and CDR2 sequences are SGHRS and YFSETQ.

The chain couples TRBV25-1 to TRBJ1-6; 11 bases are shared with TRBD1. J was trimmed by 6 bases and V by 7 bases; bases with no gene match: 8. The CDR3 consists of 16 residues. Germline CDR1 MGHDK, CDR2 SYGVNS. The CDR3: CASNLGTGGRNSPLHF. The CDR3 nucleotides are TGTGCCAGCAACCTCGGGACAGGGGGGCGTAATTCACCCCTCCACTTT.

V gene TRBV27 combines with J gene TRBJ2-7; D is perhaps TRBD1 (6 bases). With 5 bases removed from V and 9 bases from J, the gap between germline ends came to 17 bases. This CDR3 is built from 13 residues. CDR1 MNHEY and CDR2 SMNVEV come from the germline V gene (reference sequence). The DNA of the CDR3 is TGTGCCAGCAGTAGCAACACAGGGAAAGCGCAGTACTTC. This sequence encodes CASSSNTGKAQYF.

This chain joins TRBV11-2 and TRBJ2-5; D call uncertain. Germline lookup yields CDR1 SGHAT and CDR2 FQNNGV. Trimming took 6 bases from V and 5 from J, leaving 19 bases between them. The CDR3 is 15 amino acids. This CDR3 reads CASRPEDSPWETQYF. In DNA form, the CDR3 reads TGTGCCAGCAGACCGGAAGACTCCCCATGGGAGACCCAGTACTTC.

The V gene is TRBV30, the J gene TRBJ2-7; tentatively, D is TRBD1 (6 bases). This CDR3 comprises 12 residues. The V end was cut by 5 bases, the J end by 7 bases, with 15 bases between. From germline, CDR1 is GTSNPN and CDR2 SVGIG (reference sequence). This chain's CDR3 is CAWDRTEGEQYF. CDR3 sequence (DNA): TGTGCCTGGGACAGGACAGAAGGAGAGCAGTACTTC.

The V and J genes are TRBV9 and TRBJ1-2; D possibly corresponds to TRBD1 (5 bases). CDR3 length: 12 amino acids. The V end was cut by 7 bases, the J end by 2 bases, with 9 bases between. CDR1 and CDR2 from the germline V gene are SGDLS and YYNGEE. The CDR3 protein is CASGGVNYGYTF. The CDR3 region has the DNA TGTGCCAGCGGGGGGGTCAACTATGGCTACACCTTC.

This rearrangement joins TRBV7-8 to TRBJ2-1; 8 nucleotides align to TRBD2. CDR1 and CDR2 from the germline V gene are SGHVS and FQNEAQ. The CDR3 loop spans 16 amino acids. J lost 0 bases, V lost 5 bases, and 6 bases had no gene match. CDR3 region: CASSPTSASSYNEQFF. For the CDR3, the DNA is TGTGCCAGCAGCCCGACTAGCGCGAGCTCCTACAATGAGCAGTTCTTC.

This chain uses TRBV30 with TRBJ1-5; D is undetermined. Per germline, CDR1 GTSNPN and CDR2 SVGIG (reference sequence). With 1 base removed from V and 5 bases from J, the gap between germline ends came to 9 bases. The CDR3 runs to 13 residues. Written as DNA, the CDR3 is TGTGCCTGGAGTGCCCAGGCCGATCAGCCCCAGCATTTT. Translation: CAWSAQADQPQHF.

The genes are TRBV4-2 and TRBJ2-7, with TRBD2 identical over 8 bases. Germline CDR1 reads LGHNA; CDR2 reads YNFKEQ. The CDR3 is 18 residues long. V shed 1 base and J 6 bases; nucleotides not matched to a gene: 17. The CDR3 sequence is CASSQAIGGAGVSGEQYF. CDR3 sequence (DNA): TGTGCCAGCAGCCAAGCTATCGGGGGGGCGGGAGTTTCGGGCGAGCAGTACTTC.

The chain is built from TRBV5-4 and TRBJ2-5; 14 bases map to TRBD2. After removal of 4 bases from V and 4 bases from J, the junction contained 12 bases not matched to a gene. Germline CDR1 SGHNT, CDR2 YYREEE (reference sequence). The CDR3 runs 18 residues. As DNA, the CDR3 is TGTGCCAGCAGCACCGGGACTAGCGGGAGCATGGTAGCAGAGACCCAGTACTTC. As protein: CASSTGTSGSMVAETQYF.

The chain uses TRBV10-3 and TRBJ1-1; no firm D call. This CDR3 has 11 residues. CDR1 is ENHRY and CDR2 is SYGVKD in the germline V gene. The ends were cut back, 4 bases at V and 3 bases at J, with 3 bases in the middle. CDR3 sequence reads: CAISADTEAFF. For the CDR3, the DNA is TGTGCCATCAGTGCTGACACTGAAGCTTTCTTT.

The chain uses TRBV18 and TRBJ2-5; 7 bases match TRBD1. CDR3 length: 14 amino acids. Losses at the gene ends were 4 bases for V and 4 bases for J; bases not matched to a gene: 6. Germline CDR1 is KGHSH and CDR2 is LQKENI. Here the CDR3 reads CASSQPTGIETQYF. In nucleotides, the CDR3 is TGTGCCAGCTCACAACCGACAGGGATAGAGACCCAGTACTTC.

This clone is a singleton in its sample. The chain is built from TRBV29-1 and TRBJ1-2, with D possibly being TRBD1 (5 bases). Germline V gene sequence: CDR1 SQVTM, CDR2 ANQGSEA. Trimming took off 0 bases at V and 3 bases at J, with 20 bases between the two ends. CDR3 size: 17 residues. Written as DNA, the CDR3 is TGCAGCGTTGAAGAAGGGCAGGGTTGGAACTATGACTATGGCTACACCTTC. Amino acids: CSVEEGQGWNYDYGYTF.

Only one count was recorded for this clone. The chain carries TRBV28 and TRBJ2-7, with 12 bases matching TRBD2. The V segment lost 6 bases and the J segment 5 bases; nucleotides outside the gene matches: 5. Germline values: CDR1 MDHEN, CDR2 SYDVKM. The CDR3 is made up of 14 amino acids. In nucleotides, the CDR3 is TGTGCCAGCAGCCTAGCGGGAGGGCGCAACGAGCAGTACTTC. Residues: CASSLAGGRNEQYF.

The CDR3 region has the DNA TGCGCCAGCAGCCCACTGACCCAGGGCTACGAGCAGTACTTC. Translation: CASSPLTQGYEQYF. This sequence joins TRBV5-1 and TRBJ2-7; tentatively, D is TRBD1 (5 bases). V gave up 4 bases and J gave up 3 bases, with 14 bases separating them. The CDR3 has 14 residues. Looked up from germline, CDR1 is SGHRS and CDR2 is YFSETQ.